These 13 T cell receptor beta chains came from one sample sequenced in a study of blood T cells in healthy people across ages. A sample-barcoded 5' primer and a J-beta primer mix were used in a second PCR of about 6 to 12 cycles. One entry per CDR3 protein, called by TCRdb with MiXCR from the 5' RACE reads. The profile shows roughly 680,000 distinct CDR3 sequences, 20% to 25% of them singletons. Material for sequencing was blood. The receptors stem from a man aged 70-80 years in good health.

This clonotype was seen more than once but under ten times. This chain connects TRBV20-1 to TRBJ2-2; 9 nucleotides align to TRBD1. The CDR3 is 15 residues long. After removal of 6 bases from V and 3 bases from J, the junction contained 8 bases not matched to a gene. Germline CDR1 DFQATT, CDR2 SNEGSKA (reference sequence). The CDR3 loop reads CSARPGTGYTGELFF. The CDR3 bases are TGCAGTGCGAGACCCGGGACAGGGTACACCGGGGAGCTGTTTTTT.

This clonotype was seen only a few times. The chain links TRBV6-2 or TRBV6-3 to TRBJ2-4; 9 bases fit TRBD2. Germline V gene sequence: CDR1 MNHEY, CDR2 SVGEGT. The CDR3 covers 15 residues. V shed 5 bases, J shed 2 bases, and the junction held 4 bases outside the gene matches. The CDR3 here is CASSKREDTKNIQYF. In DNA, the CDR3 is TGTGCCAGCAGTAAGCGGGAGGATACCAAAAACATTCAGTACTTC.

The table lists this clonotype with a few counts. The J gene is TRBJ2-5, the V gene TRBV12-3 or TRBV12-4; 10 nucleotides align to TRBD2. The J call may be in error: the DNA end matches TRBJ2-7 better. CDR3 length: 15 residues. CDR3 region: CASNRGSSGSYEQYF. The CDR3, as DNA: TGTGCCAGCAACCGAGGGTCTAGCGGGAGCTACGAGCAGTACTTC.

This clonotype came up many times. The chain carries TRBV29-1 and TRBJ2-5; D remains unclear. The germline V gene encodes CDR1 SQVTM and CDR2 ANQGSEA. Between the trimmed V and J ends, which lost 1 base and 1 base, there was a span of 7 bases. The CDR3 loop spans 13 amino acids. CDR3 in amino acids: CSVEVRPQETQYF. CDR3 nucleotide sequence: TGCAGCGTTGAAGTCAGACCCCAAGAGACCCAGTACTTC. The complete variable domain, with remaining parts taken from reference TRBV29-1 and TRBJ2-5, reads SAVISQKPSRDICQRGTSLTIQCQVDSQVTMMFWYRQQPGQSLTLIATANQGSEATYESGFVIDKFPISRPNLTFSTLTVSNMSPEDSSIYLCSVEVRPQETQYFGPGTRLLVL.

Worth noting for this clonotype: The junction shows a germline mismatch at one end, possibly a read error. V is TRBV9 and J is TRBJ2-5, with 11 bases aligning to TRBD2. Judging by the DNA end, TRBJ2-7 fits better; the J call may be wrong. The CDR3 has 14 residues. CDR1 and CDR2 from the germline V gene are SGDLS and YYNGEE. The CDR3 loop is CGSSAGTSGYEQYF. CDR3 in DNA: TGTGGCAGCAGCGCCGGGACTAGCGGCTACGAGCAGTACTTC.

The V call is TRBV2, the J call TRBJ2-1, with no clear D. From germline, CDR1 is SNHLY and CDR2 FYNNEI. The germline V and J ends were trimmed by 4 bases and 5 bases, with 12 bases remaining between them. This CDR3 spans 14 amino acids. In DNA form, the CDR3 reads TGTGCCAGCAGTGTTGACGGAGCCAACAATGAGCAGTTCTTC. It encodes CASSVDGANNEQFF.

In this sample, this clonotype turned up a few times. V usage is TRBV6-1 and J usage is TRBJ2-7; D is unresolved. CDR3 size: 13 residues. Per the germline V gene, CDR1 is MNHNS and CDR2 is SASEGT. The V end was cut by 1 base, the J end by 6 bases, with 10 bases between. CDR3 nucleotides: TGTGCCAGCAGTGAAGGTAATCCCTGCGAGCAGTACTTC. Translation: CASSEGNPCEQYF.

The table lists this clonotype with a few counts. This chain links TRBV7-8 with TRBJ2-1, with 7 bases fitting TRBD1. After removal of 5 bases from V and 5 bases from J, the junction contained 3 bases not matched to a gene. Germline CDR1 reads SGHVS; CDR2 reads FQNEAQ. The CDR3 has 13 residues. CDR3 amino acids: CASSIDRDNEQFF. CDR3 bases: TGTGCCAGCAGCATAGACAGGGACAATGAGCAGTTCTTC.

J is TRBJ2-7 and V is TRBV5-1; TRBD2 might be the D (6 bases). V was trimmed by 4 bases and J by 1 base, leaving 21 bases between them. CDR1 and CDR2 (germline): SGHRS, YFSETQ. This CDR3 spans 17 amino acids. CDR3 sequence (DNA): TGCGCCAGCAGCCGTACCTGGGGGGTCTCACAATCCTACGAGCAGTACTTC. This gives the protein CASSRTWGVSQSYEQYF. Looking up the rest from reference TRBV5-1 and TRBJ2-7 gives the full variable domain: KAGVTQTPRYLIKTRGQQVTLSCSPISGHRSVSWYQQTPGQGLQFLFEYFSETQRNKGNFPGRFSGRQFSNSRSEMNVSTLELGDSALYLCASSRTWGVSQSYEQYFGPGTRLTVT.

Ten or more counts support this clonotype. This chain uses TRBV10-3 with TRBJ2-5, with D possibly matching TRBD2 (6 bases). Trimming cost V 6 bases and J 5 bases, with 16 bases left between them. This CDR3 contains 14 residues. The V gene's germline CDR1 is ENHRY and CDR2 SYGVKD. CDR3 coding DNA: TGTGCCATCAGAGACGGGAGCGGTCTGGAGACCCAGTACTTC. Translation gives CAIRDGSGLETQYF.

Concerning this clonotype itself: Germline and junction disagree at one end, which may indicate a read error. The chain joins TRBV2 to TRBJ2-1; maybe TRBD1 (5 bases). CDR3 size: 12 residues. Germline assignment: CDR1 SNHLY and CDR2 FYNNEI. CDR3 protein: CASSEAGLTDYF. In DNA, the CDR3 is TGTGCCAGCAGTGAAGCTGGTCTGACAGATTACTTC. Drawing the rest from reference TRBV2 and TRBJ2-1, the complete variable domain is EPEVTQTPSHQVTQMGQEVILRCVPISNHLYFYWYRQILGQKVEFLVSFYNNEISEKSEIFDDQFSVERPDGSNFTLKIRSTKLEDSAMYFCASSEAGLTDYFGPGTRLTVL.

On this clonotype itself: The junction does not match germline at one end; this may be a read error. The V call is TRBV28, the J call TRBJ1-2; D gene uncertain. There are 14 residues in the CDR3. From germline, CDR1 is MDHEN and CDR2 SYDVKM. CDR3 sequence reads: CASSFPHSNYGYTF. DNA for the CDR3: TGTGCCAGCAGTTTCCCTCACTCTAACTATGGCTACACTTTC.

The V and J genes are TRBV7-9 and TRBJ1-2; D may be TRBD1 (6 bases). Germline CDR1 and CDR2: SEHNR and FQNEAQ (reference sequence). The V gene lost 6 bases and the J gene lost 1 base, with 18 bases spanning the gap. This CDR3 region has 16 residues. CDR3 residues: CASRSPTGRYNYGYTF. The CDR3 DNA sequence: TGTGCCAGCAGATCCCCTACAGGGCGCTATAACTATGGCTACACCTTC.